These 15 T cell receptor beta chains originate from one sample sequenced in a study of cytomegalovirus exposure and HLA in healthy donors. Primers included in the PCR were 60 Vbeta and 13 Jbeta primers. Method: immunoSEQ multiplex PCR; TCRdb's copy keeps in-frame clones and lacks some. Its table lists about 64,000 clones. The sequencing input was PBMCs. Every receptor here comes from a woman younger than 35 in good health and CMV-seronegative.

This rearrangement joins TRBV4-1 to TRBJ2-1; TRBD1 agrees at 12 bases. With V trimmed by 2 bases and J by 0 bases, 11 bases remained unmatched. The CDR3 covers 20 residues. Germline V gives CDR1 MGHRA, CDR2 YSYEKL. The CDR3 DNA sequence: TGCGCCAGCAGCCAACTGAGGGGGACAGGGGGCCCCAGCTCCTACAATGAGCAGTTCTTC. Encoded protein: CASSQLRGTGGPSSYNEQFF.

The chain links TRBV19 to TRBJ1-1; weak D call: TRBD1 (5 bases). This CDR3 is 13 amino acids long. The germline gives CDR1 LNHDA, CDR2 SQIVND (reference sequence). V was pared by 3 bases and J by 4 bases, with 9 bases between. In DNA form, the CDR3 reads TGTGCCAGTAGTATGGACGGGGGCACTGAAGCTTTCTTT. Protein sequence: CASSMDGGTEAFF.

The rearrangement joins TRBV19 to TRBJ1-5, with 8 bases lining up with TRBD1. This CDR3 contains 15 residues. CDR1 is LNHDA, CDR2 SQIVND, per germline (reference sequence). The V gene end was trimmed by 5 bases and the J gene end by 4 bases; junction bases not matched to a gene: 7. Here the CDR3 reads CASSERDRSNQPQHF. Written as DNA, the CDR3 is TGTGCCAGTAGTGAACGGGACAGGAGTAATCAGCCCCAGCATTTT.

This chain joins TRBV9 and TRBJ1-5; TRBD1 is a possible D gene (5 bases). This CDR3 contains 15 residues. Germline V gives CDR1 SGDLS, CDR2 YYNGEE. V lost 3 bases to trimming and J lost 6 bases, with 16 bases between them. CDR3 coding DNA: TGTGCCAGCAGCGCAAATGGGGGGAGAGGTCAGCCCCAGCATTTT. The encoded protein is CASSANGGRGQPQHF.

For this clone: The junction does not match germline at one end; this may be a read error. The rearrangement links TRBV6-5 to TRBJ2-3; perhaps TRBD2 as D (5 bases). Germline loops: CDR1 MNHEY, CDR2 SVGAGI. CDR3 length: 14 residues. As DNA, the CDR3 is TGTGCCAGCAGCCCCCAGGACTCCTCAGATAAGCAGTATTTT. This sequence encodes CASSPQDSSDKQYF.

The rearrangement links TRBV5-1 to TRBJ1-2; 7 nucleotides align to TRBD1. The length of the CDR3 is 15 residues. The ends lost 0 bases at V and 2 bases at J; junction bases unmatched: 4. Germline loops: CDR1 SGHRS, CDR2 YFSETQ. The CDR3 coding sequence is TGCGCCAGCAGCTTGGGCGGCAGGGGGAACTATGGCTACACCTTC. Its translation is CASSLGGRGNYGYTF.

The chain recombines TRBV6-5 with TRBJ2-7, with D maybe TRBD1 (6 bases). This CDR3 contains 15 residues. Germline V gives CDR1 MNHEY, CDR2 SVGAGI. V dropped 0 bases and J dropped 1 base, with 10 bases sitting between them. CDR3 in DNA: TGTGCCAGCAGTTACTCGTCCAGGGGATCCTACGAGCAGTACTTC. Residues: CASSYSSRGSYEQYF.

This chain uses TRBV5-1 with TRBJ1-1; unclear D gene. The CDR3 extends over 13 amino acids. CDR1 SGHRS and CDR2 YFSETQ come from the germline V gene. V lost 0 bases and J 9 bases, leaving 12 bases between the germline ends. The CDR3 DNA is TGCGCCAGCAGCTTGGCGTCGGGTAGCCAAGCTTTCTTT. Its translation is CASSLASGSQAFF.

The rearrangement links TRBV2 to TRBJ1-5; D gene ambiguous. Germline CDR1 SNHLY, CDR2 FYNNEI. The CDR3 covers 13 residues. Trimming stripped 7 bases from V and 4 bases from J, with 11 bases between. CDR3 loop: CASTLGLNQPQHF. CDR3 nucleotide sequence: TGTGCCAGCACTCTCGGGTTAAATCAGCCCCAGCATTTT.

J is TRBJ1-2 and V is TRBV28; 8 positions match TRBD1. This CDR3 is 13 amino acids long. Per the germline V gene, CDR1 is MDHEN and CDR2 is SYDVKM. V shed 2 bases, J shed 7 bases, and the junction held 3 bases outside the gene matches. CDR3: CASSLQGARGYTF. The CDR3 bases are TGTGCCAGCAGTTTACAGGGGGCGCGTGGCTACACCTTC.

V is TRBV5-1 and J is TRBJ1-2; possibly TRBD1 for D (6 bases). V was trimmed by 0 bases and J by 5 bases, leaving 11 bases between them. The CDR3 consists of 14 residues. Germline V gives CDR1 SGHRS, CDR2 YFSETQ. CDR3 sequence (DNA): TGCGCCAGCAGCTTGGAAGGGAGGGGGTATGGCTACACCTTC. This translates into CASSLEGRGYGYTF.

The V call is TRBV6-1, the J call TRBJ1-2; D uncertain. Trimming cost V 7 bases and J 0 bases, with 12 bases left between them. Germline V gives CDR1 MNHNS, CDR2 SASEGT. The CDR3 covers 14 residues. CDR3 residues: CASIRELANYGYTF. The CDR3 coding sequence is TGTGCCAGCATCCGAGAGTTAGCTAACTATGGCTACACCTTC.

The chain combines TRBV25-1 with TRBJ1-6, with 7 bases lining up with TRBD1. The ends lost 8 bases at V and 9 bases at J; junction bases unmatched: 7. The CDR3 spans 13 residues. CDR1 and CDR2 (germline): MGHDK, SYGVNS. The chain's CDR3 is CASVRDRASPLHF. In DNA form, the CDR3 reads TGTGCCAGCGTTAGGGACAGAGCTTCACCCCTCCACTTT.

V usage is TRBV25-1 and J usage is TRBJ2-5; 10 nucleotides line up with TRBD1. The CDR3 runs to 15 residues. Germline V gene data show CDR1 as MGHDK and CDR2 as SYGVNS. The J segment lost 2 bases and the V segment lost 4 bases, leaving 4 bases of the junction unmatched. The CDR3 DNA is TGTGCCAGCAGTGCGCCGGGACAGGGGCAAGAGACCCAGTACTTC. It translates to CASSAPGQGQETQYF. The full variable domain, its missing parts supplied by reference TRBV25-1 and TRBJ2-5, is EADIYQTPRYLVIGTGKKITLECSQTMGHDKMYWYQQDPGMELHLIHYSYGVNSTEKGDLSSESTVSRIRTEHFPLTLESARPSHTSQYLCASSAPGQGQETQYFGPGTRLLVL.

The rearrangement uses TRBV7-9 and TRBJ1-3; the match to TRBD1 covers 7 bases. Trimming took 6 bases from V and 1 from J; bases not matched to a gene: 12. Per the germline V gene, CDR1 is SEHNR and CDR2 is FQNEAQ (reference sequence). The CDR3 spans 17 residues. Here the CDR3 DNA reads TGTGCCAGCAGATCGTTGACAGGGTGGAAATCTGGAAACACCATATATTTT. This gives the protein CASRSLTGWKSGNTIYF.